The T cell receptor (beta chain) under discussion was sequenced for a study of neurological immune-mediated disorders. Synthesis of cDNA was carried out by template-switch 5'RACE. The reaction used 10-nucleotide random UMIs. MiXCR, run by TCRdb on the 5' RACE reads, gives a single entry per CDR3 protein. The table lists roughly 30,000 distinct CDR3 sequences, over 4% of them singletons. Serving as healthy controls were blood bank volunteers based in Maryland, USA. This clonotype was seen repeatedly, ten times or more. V lost 6 bases, J lost 1 base, and 9 bases stayed unmatched. The CDR3 runs 16 residues. Germline V CDR1 and CDR2: MNHEY, SVGAGI.

The gene calls are TRBV6-5 and TRBJ1-1, with 9 bases lining up with TRBD1. The origin of this receptor is a young man in good health. Sequencing was done on a sample of PBMCs. In nucleotides, the CDR3 is TGTGCCAGCAGGAGGACAGGGGAAAGGAGGAACACTGAAGCTTTCTTT. Translation: CASRRTGERRNTEAFF.